A single sample gave rise to the 5 T cell receptor beta chains below, sequenced in a study of blood T cell repertoires in COVID-19. Some clones are missing from TCRdb's copy, which holds only in-frame ones; the method was immunoSEQ multiplex PCR. This repertoire shows roughly 180,000 clones, about 86% found once; its top ten account for roughly 8%. Sample: peripheral blood. These receptors were obtained from a man in his sixties with acute or convalescent COVID-19.

The rearrangement joins TRBV4-1 to TRBJ2-2, with D unresolved. The CDR3 is made up of 15 amino acids. The germline CDR1 and CDR2 sequences are MGHRA and YSYEKL. Trimming removed 1 base from V and 0 bases from J, with 6 bases in between. CDR3 sequence reads: CASSQAQANTGELFF. CDR3 nucleotide sequence: TGCGCCAGCAGCCAAGCTCAGGCGAACACCGGGGAGCTGTTTTTT.

The V call is TRBV19, the J call TRBJ1-1, with no clear D. V dropped 1 base and J dropped 3 bases, with 15 bases sitting between them. CDR3 size: 16 residues. The V gene's germline CDR1 is LNHDA and CDR2 SQIVND (reference sequence). The CDR3 sequence: CASSIGPGSSHTEAFF. In nucleotides, the CDR3 is TGTGCCAGTAGTATAGGGCCGGGGAGTTCGCACACTGAAGCTTTCTTT.

The chain uses TRBV7-9 and TRBJ2-4, with 7 bases aligning to TRBD2. The V gene end was trimmed by 4 bases and the J gene end by 5 bases; junction bases not matched to a gene: 11. In germline, CDR1 is SEHNR, CDR2 FQNEAQ (reference sequence). The CDR3 length is 16 residues. CDR3 coding DNA: TGTGCCAGCAGCTCGTCTGGCGGGAGAACGGAAAACATTCAGTACTTC. It codes for CASSSSGGRTENIQYF.

The genes are TRBV2 and TRBJ1-5, with no clear D. Germline V CDR1 and CDR2: SNHLY, FYNNEI. V was shortened by 3 bases and J by 1 base, with 7 bases between the two germline ends. This CDR3 spans 14 amino acids. CDR3 DNA: TGTGCCAGCAGTGATATACAGAGCAATCAGCCCCAGCATTTT. Translated, it gives CASSDIQSNQPQHF. The variable domain in full, completed from reference TRBV2 and TRBJ1-5, reads EPEVTQTPSHQVTQMGQEVILRCVPISNHLYFYWYRQILGQKVEFLVSFYNNEISEKSEIFDDQFSVERPDGSNFTLKIRSTKLEDSAMYFCASSDIQSNQPQHFGDGTRLSIL.

V is TRBV28 and J is TRBJ2-5; a weak D match, TRBD2 (6 bases). Trimming pared 4 bases from V and 6 bases from J, leaving 9 bases between. This CDR3 spans 12 amino acids. Germline V gives CDR1 MDHEN, CDR2 SYDVKM. The CDR3 sequence: CASSWGVKTQYF. DNA of the CDR3: TGTGCCAGCAGTTGGGGGGTGAAGACCCAGTACTTC.